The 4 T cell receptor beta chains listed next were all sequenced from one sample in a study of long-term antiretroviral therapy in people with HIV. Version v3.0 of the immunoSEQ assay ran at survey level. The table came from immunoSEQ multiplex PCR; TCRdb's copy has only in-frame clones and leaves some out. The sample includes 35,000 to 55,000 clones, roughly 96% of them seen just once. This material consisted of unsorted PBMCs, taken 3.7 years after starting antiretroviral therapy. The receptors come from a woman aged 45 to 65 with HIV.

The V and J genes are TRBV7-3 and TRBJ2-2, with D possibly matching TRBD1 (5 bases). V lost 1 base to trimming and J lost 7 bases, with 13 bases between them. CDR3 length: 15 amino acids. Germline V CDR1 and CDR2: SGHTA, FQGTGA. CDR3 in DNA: TGTGCCAGCAGCTTAATGCCCAGGGTGGACGGGGAGCTGTTTTTT. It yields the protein CASSLMPRVDGELFF.

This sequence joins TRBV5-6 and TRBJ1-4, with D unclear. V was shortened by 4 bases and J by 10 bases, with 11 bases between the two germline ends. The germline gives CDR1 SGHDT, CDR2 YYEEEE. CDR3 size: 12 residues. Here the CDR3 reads CASSPRLGKLFF. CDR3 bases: TGTGCCAGCAGCCCAAGACTGGGAAAACTGTTTTTT.

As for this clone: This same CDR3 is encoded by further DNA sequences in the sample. This chain's CDR3 is CASSLGQGGTGELFF. The CDR3 nucleotides are TGCGCCAGCAGCTTGGGACAGGGGGGAACCGGGGAGCTGTTTTTT. The rearrangement uses TRBV5-1 and TRBJ2-2; 9 nucleotides agree with TRBD1. The CDR3 spans 15 residues. Germline CDR1 reads SGHRS; CDR2 reads YFSETQ. V shed 0 bases, J shed 5 bases, and the junction held 2 bases outside the gene matches.

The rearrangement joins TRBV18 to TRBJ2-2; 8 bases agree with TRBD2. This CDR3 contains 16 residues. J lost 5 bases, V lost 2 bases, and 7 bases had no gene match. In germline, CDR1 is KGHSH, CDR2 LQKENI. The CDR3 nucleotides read TGTGCCAGCTCACCATTACCACGCGGGGGGACCGGGGAGCTGTTTTTT. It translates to CASSPLPRGGTGELFF.